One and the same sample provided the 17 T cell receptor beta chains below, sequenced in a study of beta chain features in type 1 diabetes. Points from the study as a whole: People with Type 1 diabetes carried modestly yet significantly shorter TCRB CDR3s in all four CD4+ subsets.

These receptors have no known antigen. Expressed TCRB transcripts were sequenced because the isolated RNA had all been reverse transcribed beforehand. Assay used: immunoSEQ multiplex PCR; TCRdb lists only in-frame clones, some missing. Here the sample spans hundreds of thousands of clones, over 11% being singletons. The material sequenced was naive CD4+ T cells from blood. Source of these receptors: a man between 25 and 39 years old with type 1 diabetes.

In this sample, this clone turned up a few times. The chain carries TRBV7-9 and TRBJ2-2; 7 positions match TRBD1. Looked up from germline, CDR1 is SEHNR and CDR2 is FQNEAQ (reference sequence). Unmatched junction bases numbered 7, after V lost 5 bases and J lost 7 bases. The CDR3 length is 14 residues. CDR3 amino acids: CASSAQQGHGELFF. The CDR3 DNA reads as TGTGCCAGCAGCGCCCAACAGGGGCACGGGGAGCTGTTTTTT.

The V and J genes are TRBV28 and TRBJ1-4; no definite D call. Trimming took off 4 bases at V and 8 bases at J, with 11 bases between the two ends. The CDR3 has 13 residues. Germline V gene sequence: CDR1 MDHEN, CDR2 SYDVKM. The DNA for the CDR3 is TGTGCCAGCAGTTCCCAGACGGGGGAAAAACTGTTTTTT. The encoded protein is CASSSQTGEKLFF. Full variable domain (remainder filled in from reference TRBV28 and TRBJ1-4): DVKVTQSSRYLVKRTGEKVFLECVQDMDHENMFWYRQDPGLGLRLIYFSYDVKMKEKGDIPEGYSVSREKKERFSLILESASTNQTSMYLCASSSQTGEKLFFGSGTQLSVL.

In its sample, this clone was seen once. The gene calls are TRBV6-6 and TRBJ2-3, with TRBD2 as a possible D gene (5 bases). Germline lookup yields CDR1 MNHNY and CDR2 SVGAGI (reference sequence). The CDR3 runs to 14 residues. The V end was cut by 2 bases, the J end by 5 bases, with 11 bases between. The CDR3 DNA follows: TGTGCCAGCAGTTACAGCGTCGGGGAAGATACGCAGTATTTT. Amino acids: CASSYSVGEDTQYF.

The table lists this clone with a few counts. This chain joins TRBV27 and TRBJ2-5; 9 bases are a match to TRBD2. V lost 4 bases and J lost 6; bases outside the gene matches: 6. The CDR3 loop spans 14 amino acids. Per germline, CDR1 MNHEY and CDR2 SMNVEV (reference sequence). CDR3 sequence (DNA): TGTGCCAGCAGTTCGACTAGCGGCGTACAGACCCAGTACTTC. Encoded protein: CASSSTSGVQTQYF.

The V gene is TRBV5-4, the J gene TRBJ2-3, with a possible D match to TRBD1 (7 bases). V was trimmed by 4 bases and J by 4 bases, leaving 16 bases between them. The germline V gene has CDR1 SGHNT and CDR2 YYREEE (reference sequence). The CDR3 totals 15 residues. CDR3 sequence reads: CASSPETGRPDTQYF. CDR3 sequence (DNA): TGTGCCAGCAGCCCCGAGACAGGGAGGCCAGATACGCAGTATTTT.

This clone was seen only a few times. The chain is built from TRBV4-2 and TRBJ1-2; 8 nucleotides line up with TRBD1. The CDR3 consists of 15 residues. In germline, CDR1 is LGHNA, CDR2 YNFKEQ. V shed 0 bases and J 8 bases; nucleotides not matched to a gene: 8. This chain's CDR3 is CASSQDATGERGYTF. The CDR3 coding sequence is TGTGCCAGCAGCCAAGACGCGACAGGGGAGAGAGGCTACACCTTC.

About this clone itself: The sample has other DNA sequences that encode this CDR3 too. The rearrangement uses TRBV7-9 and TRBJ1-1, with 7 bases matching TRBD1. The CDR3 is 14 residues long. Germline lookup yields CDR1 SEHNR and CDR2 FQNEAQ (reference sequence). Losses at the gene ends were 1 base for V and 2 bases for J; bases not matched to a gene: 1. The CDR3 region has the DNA TGTGCCAGCAGCTTAGGACAGGGAAACACTGAAGCTTTCTTT. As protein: CASSLGQGNTEAFF.

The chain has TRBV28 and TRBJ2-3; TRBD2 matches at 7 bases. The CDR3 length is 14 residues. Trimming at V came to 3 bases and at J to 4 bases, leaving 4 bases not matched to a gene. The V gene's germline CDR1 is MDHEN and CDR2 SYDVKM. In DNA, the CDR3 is TGTGCCAGCAGTTTTGGCGGGAGTTCAGATACGCAGTATTTT. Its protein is CASSFGGSSDTQYF.

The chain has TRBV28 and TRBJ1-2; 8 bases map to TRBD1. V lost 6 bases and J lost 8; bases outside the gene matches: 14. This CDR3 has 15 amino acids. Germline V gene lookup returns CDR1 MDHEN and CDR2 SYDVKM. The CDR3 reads CASSSYGTGAIGYTF. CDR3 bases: TGTGCCAGCAGCTCCTATGGGACAGGAGCAATAGGCTACACCTTC.

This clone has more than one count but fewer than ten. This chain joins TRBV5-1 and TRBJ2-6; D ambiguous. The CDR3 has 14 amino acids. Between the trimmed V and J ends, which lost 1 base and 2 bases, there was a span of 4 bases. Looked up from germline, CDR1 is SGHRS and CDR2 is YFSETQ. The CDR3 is CASSLRAGANVLTF. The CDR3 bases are TGCGCCAGCAGCTTGAGAGCTGGGGCCAACGTCCTGACTTTC.

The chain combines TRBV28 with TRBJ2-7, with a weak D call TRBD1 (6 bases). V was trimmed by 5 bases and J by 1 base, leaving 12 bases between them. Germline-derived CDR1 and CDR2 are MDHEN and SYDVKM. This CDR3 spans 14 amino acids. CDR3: CASSLRGLSYEQYF. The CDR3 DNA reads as TGTGCCAGCAGTCTCAGGGGTCTATCCTACGAGCAGTACTTC.

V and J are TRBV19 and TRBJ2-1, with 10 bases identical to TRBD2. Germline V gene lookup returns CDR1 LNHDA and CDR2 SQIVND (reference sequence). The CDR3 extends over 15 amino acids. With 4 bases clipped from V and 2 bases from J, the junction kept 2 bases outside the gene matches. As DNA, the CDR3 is TGTGCCAGTAGTAGGGGACTAGCGACCTACAATGAGCAGTTCTTC. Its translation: CASSRGLATYNEQFF.

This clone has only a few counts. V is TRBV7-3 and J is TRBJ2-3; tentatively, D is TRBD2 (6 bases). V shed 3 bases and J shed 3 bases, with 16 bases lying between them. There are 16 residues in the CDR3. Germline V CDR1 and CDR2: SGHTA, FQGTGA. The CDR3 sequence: CASSLLVGGRTDTQYF. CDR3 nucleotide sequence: TGTGCCAGCAGCTTGCTGGTGGGAGGACGAACAGATACGCAGTATTTT.

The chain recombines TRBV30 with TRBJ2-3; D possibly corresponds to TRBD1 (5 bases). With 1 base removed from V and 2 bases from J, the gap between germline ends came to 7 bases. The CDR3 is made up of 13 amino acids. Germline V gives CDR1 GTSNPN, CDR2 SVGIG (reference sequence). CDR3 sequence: CAWSAGHTDTQYF. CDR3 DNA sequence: TGTGCCTGGAGTGCAGGGCACACAGATACGCAGTATTTT.

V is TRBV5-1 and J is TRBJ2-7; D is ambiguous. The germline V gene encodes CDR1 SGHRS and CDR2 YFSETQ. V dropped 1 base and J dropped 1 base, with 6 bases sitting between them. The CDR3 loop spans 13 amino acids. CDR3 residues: CASSLISSYEQYF. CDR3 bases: TGCGCCAGCAGCTTGATCAGTTCCTACGAGCAGTACTTC.

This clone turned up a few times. The CDR3, as DNA: TGCGCCAGCAGCCTCGGTAGAAACCAAGAGACCCAGTACTTC. This gives the protein CASSLGRNQETQYF. J is TRBJ2-5 and V is TRBV5-1; no definite D call. This CDR3 spans 14 amino acids. Germline V gene data show CDR1 as SGHRS and CDR2 as YFSETQ. Trimming shortened V by 4 bases and J by 0 bases, and 10 bases separated the two germline ends.

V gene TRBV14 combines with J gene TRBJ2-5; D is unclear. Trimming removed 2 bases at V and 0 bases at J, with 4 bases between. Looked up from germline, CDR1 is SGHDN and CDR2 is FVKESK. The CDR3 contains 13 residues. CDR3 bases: TGTGCCAGCAGCCAACTCGACCAAGAGACCCAGTACTTC. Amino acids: CASSQLDQETQYF.